A single sample gave rise to the 18 T cell receptor beta chains below, sequenced in a study of monozygotic twins with inflammatory bowel disease. From its re-call of the 5' RACE reads, TCRdb lists each CDR3 protein once, without DNA. The table lists 330,000 or so distinct CDR3 sequences. The sample comprised blood. These TCRs come from a human donor with ulcerative colitis or Crohn's disease, or a healthy co-twin of an affected twin (not recorded which).

The V gene is TRBV20-1, the J gene TRBJ1-2; TCRdb proposes TRBD1, but this gene call is untestable without DNA. There are 11 residues in the CDR3. Germline V CDR1 and CDR2: DFQATT, SNEGSKA (reference sequence). The CDR3 here is CSALTGVGYTF.

This chain joins TRBV9 and TRBJ1-5; the D gene TCRdb calls, TRBD1, cannot be checked with no DNA. The V gene's germline CDR1 is SGDLS and CDR2 YYNGEE. The CDR3 consists of 14 residues. Here the CDR3 reads CASSSDRTNQPQHF. The entire variable domain, with the rest obtained from reference TRBV9 and TRBJ1-5, is as follows: DSGVTQTPKHLITATGQRVTLRCSPRSGDLSVYWYQQSLDQGLQFLIQYYNGEERAKGNILERFSAQQFPDLHSELNLSSLELGDSALYFCASSSDRTNQPQHFGDGTRLSIL.

The chain recombines TRBV5-1 with TRBJ2-3; TCRdb's D call, TRBD1, is unchecked because there is no DNA. The CDR3 consists of 14 residues. Per the germline V gene, CDR1 is SGHRS and CDR2 is YFSETQ. CDR3 in amino acids: CASSEAGATDTQYF.

V and J are TRBV11-2 and TRBJ2-2; TCRdb lists TRBD2, though no DNA is available to test this call. The CDR3 runs 18 residues. Per the germline V gene, CDR1 is SGHAT and CDR2 is FQNNGV. CDR3 in amino acids: CASSLDIRGSWGTGELFF. The entire variable domain, with the rest obtained from reference TRBV11-2 and TRBJ2-2, is as follows: EAGVAQSPRYKIIEKRQSVAFWCNPISGHATLYWYQQILGQGPKLLIQFQNNGVVDDSQLPKDRFSAERLKGVDSTLKIQPAKLEDSAVYLCASSLDIRGSWGTGELFFGEGSRLTVL.

V and J are TRBV6-1 and TRBJ1-5; TCRdb's assignment of TRBD1 cannot be checked, as there is no DNA. Germline V gene data show CDR1 as MNHNS and CDR2 as SASEGT. This CDR3 is built from 18 residues. The chain's CDR3 is CASSLLETGLYSNQPQHF.

The rearrangement links TRBV2 to TRBJ1-5; TCRdb names TRBD1, which stays unverified in the absence of DNA. Germline values: CDR1 SNHLY, CDR2 FYNNEI. The CDR3 runs to 14 residues. The CDR3 loop is CASGGGYSNQPQHF.

The CDR3 sequence is CSAVNSGRGTDTQYF. This chain links TRBV20-1 with TRBJ2-3; TCRdb calls TRBD2, which cannot be checked without DNA. The CDR3 length is 15 residues. Germline CDR1 reads DFQATT; CDR2 reads SNEGSKA (reference sequence).

The gene calls are TRBV20-1 and TRBJ1-6; the D call of TRBD1 rests on TCRdb alone, since no DNA is present to check it. The CDR3 length is 13 residues. Germline CDR1 and CDR2: DFQATT and SNEGSKA (reference sequence). CDR3 protein: CSAPDRGNSPLHF.

V usage is TRBV24-1 and J usage is TRBJ2-5; TCRdb's assignment of TRBD2 cannot be checked, as there is no DNA. Germline CDR1 reads KGHDR; CDR2 reads SFDVKD. This CDR3 has 15 residues. The CDR3 sequence is CATSDWAGTEETQYF.

This sequence joins TRBV12-3 or TRBV12-4 and TRBJ2-7; checking the TCRdb D call of TRBD2 is not possible without DNA. This CDR3 region has 15 residues. The CDR3 sequence is CASSLGLAESYEQYF.

The chain couples TRBV11-3 to TRBJ2-3. CDR3 length equals 14 residues. CDR1 SGHNT and CDR2 YENEEA come from the germline V gene. The CDR3 reads CASSLRSSADTQYF.

The V call is TRBV5-1, the J call TRBJ2-7; TCRdb's D gene call, TRBD2, goes unchecked for lack of DNA. This CDR3 is 19 amino acids long. CDR1 SGHRS and CDR2 YFSETQ come from the germline V gene. CDR3 loop: CASSSERPPTSGKTYEQYF. Combining the CDR3 with reference TRBV5-1 and TRBJ2-7 gives the whole variable domain KAGVTQTPRYLIKTRGQQVTLSCSPISGHRSVSWYQQTPGQGLQFLFEYFSETQRNKGNFPGRFSGRQFSNSRSEMNVSTLELGDSALYLCASSSERPPTSGKTYEQYFGPGTRLTVT.

The chain uses TRBV20-1 and TRBJ2-7; TCRdb picks TRBD2, but there is no DNA to check that call. In germline, CDR1 is DFQATT, CDR2 SNEGSKA (reference sequence). The CDR3 length is 16 residues. The CDR3 sequence: CSARDSASGRVYEQYF.

The chain is built from TRBV20-1 and TRBJ1-5; TCRdb outputs TRBD1, but without DNA this stays unchecked. From germline, CDR1 is DFQATT and CDR2 SNEGSKA (reference sequence). The CDR3 contains 15 residues. The CDR3 loop reads CSARTDRAANQPQHF.

V gene TRBV20-1 combines with J gene TRBJ2-4; TCRdb calls TRBD2, which cannot be checked without DNA. This CDR3 has 16 residues. Germline assignment: CDR1 DFQATT and CDR2 SNEGSKA (reference sequence). CDR3 residues: CSARERLALAKNIQYF.

The chain is built from TRBV7-2 and TRBJ2-5; the D gene TCRdb calls, TRBD2, cannot be checked with no DNA. The length of the CDR3 is 16 residues. Germline V gene sequence: CDR1 SGHTA, CDR2 FQGNSA. Here the CDR3 reads CASSLVSLAGGETQYF. The full variable domain, with the rest looked up from reference TRBV7-2 and TRBJ2-5, is GAGVSQSPSNKVTEKGKDVELRCDPISGHTALYWYRQSLGQGLEFLIYFQGNSAPDKSGLPSDRFSAERTGGSVSTLTIQRTQQEDSAVYLCASSLVSLAGGETQYFGPGTRLLVL.

V usage is TRBV5-4 and J usage is TRBJ2-1; without DNA, the TCRdb call of TRBD1 cannot be checked. CDR1 is SGHNT, CDR2 YYREEE, per germline (reference sequence). The CDR3 runs to 15 residues. CDR3 in amino acids: CASSFQGPLYNEQFF.

The chain carries TRBV28 and TRBJ1-1. The germline gives CDR1 MDHEN, CDR2 SYDVKM. The CDR3 sequence is 13 residues long. This CDR3 is CASKRFSNTEAFF.